A selection of T cell receptor beta chains follows, all from one sample in a study of blood T cell repertoires in COVID-19. Assay used: immunoSEQ multiplex PCR; TCRdb lists only in-frame clones, some missing. The profile shows more than 250,000 clones, roughly 90% of them singletons. The sample comprised PBMCs or T cells enriched from blood (not recorded which). These receptors originate from a woman aged 18-29 years with acute COVID-19. Both conserved end residues are part of each CDR3.

j_gene | v_gene | len | CDR3aa
TRBJ2-1 | TRBV7-9 | 16 | CASSPMTSGLYNEQFF
TRBJ2-1 | TRBV21-1 | 15 | CASRAGLAGYNEQFF
TRBJ1-5 | TRBV4-3 | 13 | CASSSRVDQPQHF
TRBJ2-1 | TRBV18 | 15 | CASSPRLAVLNEQFF
TRBJ2-7 | TRBV28 | 12 | CASTRDRYEQYF
TRBJ2-5 | TRBV11-2 | 12 | CASSWGGATQYF
TRBJ1-2 | TRBV28 | 14 | CASSLLGQGEGYTF
TRBJ2-7 | TRBV6-5 | 12 | CASGGPFGEQYF
TRBJ1-5 | TRBV5-8 | 16 | CASSLGFPSSNQPQHF
TRBJ1-4 | TRBV28 | 16 | CASSLLGYRVGEKLFF
TRBJ2-1 | TRBV6-5 | 16 | CASSYPNPVGDNEQFF
TRBJ1-5 | TRBV7-2 | 14 | CASSLAAGFQPQHF
TRBJ2-1 | TRBV7-9 | 15 | CASSPTGGQGNEQFF
TRBJ2-2 | TRBV4-1 | 15 | CASRHVGANTGELFF
TRBJ1-1 | TRBV6-5 | 11 | CATRVNTEAFF
TRBJ2-5 | TRBV10-2 | 15 | CASSESGLAGETQYF
TRBJ2-3 | TRBV3-1/TRBV3-2 | 15 | CASTGLAGVPDTQYF
TRBJ2-7 | TRBV18 | 15 | CASSPGLAGGYEQYF
TRBJ2-1 | TRBV15 | 20 | CATSPRPGLAGKSSYNEQFF
TRBJ1-4 | TRBV7-9 | 18 | CASSRSVGGLRTNEKLFF
TRBJ1-3 | TRBV7-2 | 16 | CASSIGQGYSGNTIYF
TRBJ1-3 | TRBV6-5 | 14 | CASSRGDTGNTIYF
TRBJ2-7 | TRBV11-2 | 14 | CASSLAQRTYEQYF
TRBJ2-3 | TRBV7-3 | 15 | CASSPGSGSTDTQYF
TRBJ2-1 | TRBV27 | 15 | CASSITSGLYNEQFF
TRBJ1-4 | TRBV7-2 | 12 | CASSLDRGYMFF
TRBJ2-3 | TRBV11-2 | 16 | CASSLGRGLSTDTQYF
TRBJ2-7 | TRBV11-2 | 17 | CASSLNRGQGFPYEQYF
TRBJ2-5 | TRBV7-8 | 14 | CASSKTGGRETQYF
TRBJ2-1 | TRBV11-3 | 14 | CASSPGTNHNEQFF
TRBJ1-1 | TRBV18 | 15 | CASSPPIQGEVEAFF
TRBJ2-1 | TRBV3-1/TRBV3-2 | 14 | CASEESGMNNEQFF